These T cell receptor beta chains were read from a single sample in a study of cytomegalovirus exposure and HLA in healthy donors. TCRdb keeps only in-frame clones here, not all; method: immunoSEQ multiplex PCR. The top ten hold approximately 1.8% of the sample, which has under 150,000 clones, around three quarters seen once. Material: PBMCs. The receptor source for this set is a woman in her 50s in good health and CMV-seronegative. Both conserved end residues are part of each CDR3. The D gene is left open where the match is weak.

V: TRBV6-5
J: TRBJ2-1
D: TRBD1
CDR3: CASSAGTGDNEQFF
DNA: TGTGCCAGCAGTGCCGGGACAGGGGATAATGAGCAGTTCTTC

V: TRBV7-9
J: TRBJ1-1
D: .
CDR3: CASSPSGQPEAFF
DNA: TGTGCCAGCAGCCCGTCGGGTCAGCCTGAAGCTTTCTTT

V: TRBV9
J: TRBJ2-1
D: TRBD2
CDR3: CASSVAVLAGDHEQFF
DNA: TGTGCCAGCAGCGTAGCGGTATTAGCGGGAGACCATGAGCAGTTCTTC

V: TRBV5-1
J: TRBJ1-2
D: TRBD1
CDR3: CASSRDRVGYGYTF
DNA: TGCGCCAGCAGCAGGGACAGGGTGGGCTATGGCTACACCTTC

V: TRBV14
J: TRBJ1-2
D: .
CDR3: CASSQEQPNYGYTF
DNA: TGTGCCAGCAGCCAAGAACAGCCTAACTATGGCTACACCTTC

V: TRBV27
J: TRBJ2-1
D: TRBD2
CDR3: CASSTQGLGDYNEQFF
DNA: TGTGCCAGCAGCACACAAGGACTAGGGGACTACAATGAGCAGTTCTTC

V: TRBV7-9
J: TRBJ2-5
D: .
CDR3: CASSSPPQQETQYF
DNA: TGTGCCAGCAGCTCACCCCCACAGCAAGAGACCCAGTACTTC

V: TRBV5-1
J: TRBJ1-2
D: .
CDR3: CASSLSGSGYTF
DNA: TGCGCCAGCAGCTTGAGTGGCTCTGGCTACACCTTC

V: TRBV27
J: TRBJ2-3
D: TRBD1
CDR3: CASSSPRDRGLTDTQYF
DNA: TGTGCCAGCAGTTCCCCCCGGGACAGGGGGCTAACAGATACGCAGTATTTT

V: TRBV2
J: TRBJ2-2
D: TRBD2
CDR3: CASRGSGSSTGELFF
DNA: TGTGCCAGCAGGGGTAGCGGGAGCAGCACCGGGGAGCTGTTTTTT

V: TRBV15
J: TRBJ2-7
D: TRBD1
CDR3: CATSETGGSFYEQYF
DNA: TGTGCCACCAGCGAGACAGGGGGCTCTTTCTACGAGCAGTACTTC

V: TRBV29-1
J: TRBJ2-3
D: TRBD2
CDR3: CSAQLAGAWDTQYF
DNA: TGCAGCGCACAACTAGCGGGAGCTTGGGATACGCAGTATTTT

V: TRBV23-1
J: TRBJ2-1
D: .
CDR3: CASSQGLAPARHNEQFF
DNA: TGCGCCAGCAGCCAAGGCCTAGCGCCCGCAAGACACAATGAGCAGTTCTTC

V: TRBV4-3
J: TRBJ2-1
D: TRBD1
CDR3: CASSLGTGPYNEQFF
DNA: TGCGCCAGCAGCCTCGGGACAGGTCCCTACAATGAGCAGTTCTTC

V: TRBV28
J: TRBJ2-5
D: TRBD2
CDR3: CASKGGSRETQYF
DNA: TGTGCCAGCAAGGGCGGGAGTAGGGAGACCCAGTACTTC

V: TRBV6-5
J: TRBJ2-7
D: .
CDR3: CASSYDRVSHEQYF
DNA: TGTGCCAGCAGTTACGATCGGGTATCCCACGAGCAGTACTTC

V: TRBV19
J: TRBJ2-1
D: .
CDR3: CASRRAGSSYNEQFF
DNA: TGTGCCAGCCGACGGGCGGGTAGCTCCTACAATGAGCAGTTCTTC